Described below is a single T cell receptor beta chain sequence and its context. This record belongs to a study of blood T cell repertoires in COVID-19. Looking at the study overall: Researchers got acute and convalescent COVID-19 samples from the United States, Italy and Spain. PBMCs, B-cell-depleted T cells, or T cells were the source of the cDNA or gDNA that made up the material.

V was cut by 6 bases and J by 7 bases, with 18 bases left in between. CDR3 size: 14 residues. Germline CDR1 and CDR2: MDHEN and SYDVKM. The authors' processing: Cell counts per sample came from amplifying reference gene primers. Sequenced by immunoSEQ multiplex PCR; TCRdb stores in-frame clones only, minus some. D and trimming were read from the DNA, whereas the V and J calls and clone size are those reported in that table. The table has some 180,000 clones, around four fifths seen once; the top ten hold approximately 2%. Sequencing input: peripheral blood. The clonotype originates from a woman older than 75 with acute or convalescent COVID-19. This chain links TRBV28 with TRBJ1-2; a weak D match, TRBD1 (5 bases). In nucleotides, the CDR3 is TGTGCCAGCAGGTCTCGTGGGGCAGGGCGTGGCTACACCTTC. Its translation is CASRSRGAGRGYTF.